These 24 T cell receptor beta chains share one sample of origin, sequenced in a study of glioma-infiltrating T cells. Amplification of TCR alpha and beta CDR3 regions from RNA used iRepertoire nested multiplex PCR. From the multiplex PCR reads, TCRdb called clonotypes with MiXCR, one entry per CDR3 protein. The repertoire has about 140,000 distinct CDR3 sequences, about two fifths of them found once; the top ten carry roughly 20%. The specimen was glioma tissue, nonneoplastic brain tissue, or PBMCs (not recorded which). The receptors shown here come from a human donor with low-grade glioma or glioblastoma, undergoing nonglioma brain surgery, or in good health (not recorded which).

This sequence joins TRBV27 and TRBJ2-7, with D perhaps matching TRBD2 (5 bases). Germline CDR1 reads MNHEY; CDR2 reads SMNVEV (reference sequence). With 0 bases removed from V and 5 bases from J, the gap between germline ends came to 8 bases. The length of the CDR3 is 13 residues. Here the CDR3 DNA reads TGTGCCAGCAGTTTATCACCCGGGGACGAGCAGTACTTC. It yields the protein CASSLSPGDEQYF.

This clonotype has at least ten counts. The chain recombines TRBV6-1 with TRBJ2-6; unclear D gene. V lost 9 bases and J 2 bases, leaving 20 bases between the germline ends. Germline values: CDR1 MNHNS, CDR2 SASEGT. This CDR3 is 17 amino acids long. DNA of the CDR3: TGTGCCAGTTCAATGGCAGGTAAAACGACTGGGGCCAACGTCCTGACTTTC. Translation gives CASSMAGKTTGANVLTF.

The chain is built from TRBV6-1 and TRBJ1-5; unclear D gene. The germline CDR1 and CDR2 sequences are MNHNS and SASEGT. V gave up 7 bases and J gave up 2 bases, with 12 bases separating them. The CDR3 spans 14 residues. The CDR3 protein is CASNHTLGNQPQHF. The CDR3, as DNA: TGTGCCAGCAACCACACCCTGGGCAATCAGCCCCAGCATTTT.

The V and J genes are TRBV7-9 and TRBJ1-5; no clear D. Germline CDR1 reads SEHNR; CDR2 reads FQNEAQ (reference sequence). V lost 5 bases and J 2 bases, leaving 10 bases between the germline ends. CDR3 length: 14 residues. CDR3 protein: CASSPGKGNQPQHF. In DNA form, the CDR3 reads TGTGCCAGCAGCCCTGGGAAGGGCAATCAGCCCCAGCATTTT.

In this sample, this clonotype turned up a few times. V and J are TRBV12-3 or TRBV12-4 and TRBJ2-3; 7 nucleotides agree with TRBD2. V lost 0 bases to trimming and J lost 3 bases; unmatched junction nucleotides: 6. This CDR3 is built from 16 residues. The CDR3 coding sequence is TGTGCCAGCAGTTTAGCGAGCGGGGAGATAACAGATACGCAGTATTTT. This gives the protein CASSLASGEITDTQYF.

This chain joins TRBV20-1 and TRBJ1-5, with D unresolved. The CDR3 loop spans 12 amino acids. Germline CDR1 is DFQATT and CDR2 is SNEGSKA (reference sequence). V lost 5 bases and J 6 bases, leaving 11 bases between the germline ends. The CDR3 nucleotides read TGCAGTGCTTCCCTGGGTTTTCAGCCCCAGCATTTT. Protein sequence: CSASLGFQPQHF.

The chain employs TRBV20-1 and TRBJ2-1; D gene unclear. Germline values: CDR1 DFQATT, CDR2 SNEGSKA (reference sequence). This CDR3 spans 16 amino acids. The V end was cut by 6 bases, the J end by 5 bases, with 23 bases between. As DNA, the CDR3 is TGCAGTGCCCAAACCGGTGTGCAGCGATTAAACAATGAGCAGTTCTTC. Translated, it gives CSAQTGVQRLNNEQFF.

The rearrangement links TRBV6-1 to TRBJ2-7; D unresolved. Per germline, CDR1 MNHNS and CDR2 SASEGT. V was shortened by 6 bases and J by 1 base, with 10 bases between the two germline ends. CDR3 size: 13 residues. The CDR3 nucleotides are TGTGCCAGCAGCTCCGCGCAGTCCTACGAGCAGTACTTC. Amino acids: CASSSAQSYEQYF.

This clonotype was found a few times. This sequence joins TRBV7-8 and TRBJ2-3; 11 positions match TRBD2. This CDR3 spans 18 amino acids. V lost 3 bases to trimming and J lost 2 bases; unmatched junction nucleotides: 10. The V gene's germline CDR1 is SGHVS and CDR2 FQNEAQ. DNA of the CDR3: TGTGCCAGCAGCTTCCTCCCTCTAGCGGGGGGATTCACAGATACGCAGTATTTT. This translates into CASSFLPLAGGFTDTQYF. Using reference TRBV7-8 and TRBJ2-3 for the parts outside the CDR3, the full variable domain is GAGVSQSPRYKVAKRGQDVALRCDPISGHVSLFWYQQALGQGPEFLTYFQNEAQLDKSGLPSDRFFAERPEGSVSTLKIQRTQQEDSAVYLCASSFLPLAGGFTDTQYFGPGTRLTVL.

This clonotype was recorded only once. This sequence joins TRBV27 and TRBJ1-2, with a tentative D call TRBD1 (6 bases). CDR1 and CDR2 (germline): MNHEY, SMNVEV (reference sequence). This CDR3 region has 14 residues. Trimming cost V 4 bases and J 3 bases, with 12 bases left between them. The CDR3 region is CASSSRGRDYGYTF. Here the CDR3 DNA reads TGTGCCAGCAGTTCCAGGGGACGGGACTATGGCTACACCTTC.

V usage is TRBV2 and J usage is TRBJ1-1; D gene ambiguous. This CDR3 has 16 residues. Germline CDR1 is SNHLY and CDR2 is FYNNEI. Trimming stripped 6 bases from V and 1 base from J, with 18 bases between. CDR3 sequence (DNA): TGTGCCAGCAGCACTCGATTCGTGTGGGAGAACACTGAAGCTTTCTTT. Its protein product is CASSTRFVWENTEAFF.

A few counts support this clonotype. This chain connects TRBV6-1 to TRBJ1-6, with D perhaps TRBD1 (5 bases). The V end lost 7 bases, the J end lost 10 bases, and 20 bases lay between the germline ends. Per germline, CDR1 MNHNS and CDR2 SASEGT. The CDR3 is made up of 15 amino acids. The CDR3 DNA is TGTGCCAGCATCGGGGGGGGTCAACCCCTGTCACCCCTCCACTTT. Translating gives CASIGGGQPLSPLHF.

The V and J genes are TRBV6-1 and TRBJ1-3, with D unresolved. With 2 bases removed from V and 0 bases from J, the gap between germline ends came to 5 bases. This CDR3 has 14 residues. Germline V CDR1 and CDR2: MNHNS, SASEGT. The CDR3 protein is CASSEWSSGNTIYF. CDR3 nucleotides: TGTGCCAGCAGTGAATGGAGCTCTGGAAACACCATATATTTT.

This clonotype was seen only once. In DNA form, the CDR3 reads TGTGCCAGCTCACCGACGATGGCGGGGAACACTGAAGCTTTCTTT. It codes for CASSPTMAGNTEAFF. The rearrangement joins TRBV18 to TRBJ1-1; D unresolved. V shed 3 bases and J shed 1 base, with 12 bases lying between them. CDR3 size: 15 residues. The germline V gene has CDR1 KGHSH and CDR2 LQKENI. The full variable domain, with the rest looked up from reference TRBV18 and TRBJ1-1, is NAGVMQNPRHLVRRRGQEARLRCSPMKGHSHVYWYRQLPEEGLKFMVYLQKENIIDESGMPKERFSAEFPKEGPSILRIQQVVRGDSAAYFCASSPTMAGNTEAFFGQGTRLTVV.

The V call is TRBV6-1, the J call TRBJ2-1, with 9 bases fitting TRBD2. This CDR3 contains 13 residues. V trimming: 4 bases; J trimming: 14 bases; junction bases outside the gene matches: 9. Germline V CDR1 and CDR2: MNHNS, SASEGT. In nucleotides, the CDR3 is TGTGCCAGCAGTGGAAGACTAGCGGTTAGGGAGTTCTTC. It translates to CASSGRLAVREFF.

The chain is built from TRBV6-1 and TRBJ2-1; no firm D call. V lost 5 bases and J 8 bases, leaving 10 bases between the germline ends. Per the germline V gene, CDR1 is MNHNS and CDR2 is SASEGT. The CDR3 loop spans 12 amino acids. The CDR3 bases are TGTGCCAGCAGTTTATCGGTGGATGAGCAGTTCTTC. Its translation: CASSLSVDEQFF.

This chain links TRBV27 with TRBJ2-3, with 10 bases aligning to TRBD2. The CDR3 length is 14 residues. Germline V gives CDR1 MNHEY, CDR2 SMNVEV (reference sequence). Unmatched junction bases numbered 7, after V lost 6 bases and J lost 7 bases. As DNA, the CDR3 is TGTGCCAGCAGCGTAGCGGGAGGCCTTAATACGCAGTATTTT. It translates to CASSVAGGLNTQYF.

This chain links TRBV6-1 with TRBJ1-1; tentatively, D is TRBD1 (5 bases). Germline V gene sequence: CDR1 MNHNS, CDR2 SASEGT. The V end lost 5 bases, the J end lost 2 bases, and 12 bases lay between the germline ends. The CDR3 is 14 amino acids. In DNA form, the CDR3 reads TGTGCCAGCAGTCGACAGCTAACCAACACTGAAGCTTTCTTT. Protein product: CASSRQLTNTEAFF.

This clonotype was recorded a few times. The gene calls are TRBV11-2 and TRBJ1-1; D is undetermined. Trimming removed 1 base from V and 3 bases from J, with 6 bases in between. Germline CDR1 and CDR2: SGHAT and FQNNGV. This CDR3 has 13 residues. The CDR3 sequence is CASSLAMDTEAFF. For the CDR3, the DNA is TGTGCCAGCAGCTTAGCAATGGACACTGAAGCTTTCTTT.

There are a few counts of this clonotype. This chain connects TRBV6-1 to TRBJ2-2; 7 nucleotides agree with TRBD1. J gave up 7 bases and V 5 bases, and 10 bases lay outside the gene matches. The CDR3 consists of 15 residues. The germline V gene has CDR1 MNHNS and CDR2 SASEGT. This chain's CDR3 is CASSSNSGGIGELFF. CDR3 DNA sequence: TGTGCCAGCAGTTCCAACTCAGGGGGTATCGGGGAGCTGTTTTTT.

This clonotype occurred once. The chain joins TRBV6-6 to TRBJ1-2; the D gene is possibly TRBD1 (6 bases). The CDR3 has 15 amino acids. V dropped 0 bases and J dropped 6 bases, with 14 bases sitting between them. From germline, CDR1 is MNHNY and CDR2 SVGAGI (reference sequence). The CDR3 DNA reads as TGTGCCAGCAGTTACTCGAGGTCAGGGGCTGATGGCTACACCTTC. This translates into CASSYSRSGADGYTF.

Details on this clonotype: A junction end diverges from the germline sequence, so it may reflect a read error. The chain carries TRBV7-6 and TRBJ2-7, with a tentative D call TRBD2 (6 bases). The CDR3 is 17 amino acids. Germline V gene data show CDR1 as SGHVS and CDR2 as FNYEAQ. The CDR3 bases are TGTGCCCGCAGCCCCGCACCCCATGGGCGGGACGGCTACGAGCAGTACTTC. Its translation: CARSPAPHGRDGYEQYF.

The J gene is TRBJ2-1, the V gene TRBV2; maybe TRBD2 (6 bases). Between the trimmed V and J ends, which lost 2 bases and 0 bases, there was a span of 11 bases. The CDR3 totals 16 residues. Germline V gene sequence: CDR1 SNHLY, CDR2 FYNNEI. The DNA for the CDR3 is TGTGCCAGCAGTGAATTTGGGGAGGCCTCCTACAATGAGCAGTTCTTC. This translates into CASSEFGEASYNEQFF.

This chain's CDR3 is CASSPLQGIEAFF. In nucleotides, the CDR3 is TGTGCCAGCTCACCCTTACAGGGGATTGAAGCTTTCTTT. The chain uses TRBV18 and TRBJ1-1; TRBD1 aligns across 7 bases. The CDR3 consists of 13 residues. Germline CDR1 reads KGHSH; CDR2 reads LQKENI. After removal of 3 bases from V and 7 bases from J, the junction contained 5 bases not matched to a gene.